What follows is one T cell receptor beta chain and its context. The sample belongs to a study of type 1 and type 2 diabetes patients. The PCR template was genomic DNA. Multiplex PCR with 30 forward and 13 reverse primers amplified the TCR beta CDR3. TCRdb called the multiplex PCR reads again in MiXCR, with one record for every CDR3 protein. The sample lists under 300,000 distinct CDR3 sequences, around 50% occurring once. CDR3 length equals 17 residues. Trimming removed 7 bases from V and 0 bases from J, with 18 bases in between. CDR1 and CDR2 from the germline V gene are SNHLY and FYNNEI. The TCR sequence derives from a young man with type 2 diabetes. Material: peripheral blood mononuclear cells (PBMCs). The V gene is TRBV2, the J gene TRBJ2-2, with D perhaps matching TRBD2 (5 bases). CDR3 in amino acids: CASILGRATTNTGELFF. The DNA of the CDR3 is TGTGCCAGCATTTTAGGGCGGGCCACTACGAACACCGGGGAGCTGTTTTTT.